These 4 T cell receptor beta chains came from one sample sequenced in a study of cytomegalovirus exposure and HLA in healthy donors. The PCR used 60 Vbeta and 13 Jbeta primers. Some clones are missing from TCRdb's copy, which holds only in-frame ones; the method was immunoSEQ multiplex PCR. The sample lists 70,000 to 95,000 clones, about 77% seen once, with approximately 3.2% in the top ten. Sequenced material: PBMCs. All receptors derive from a man in his forties or fifties in good health and CMV-seronegative.

The chain has TRBV5-1 and TRBJ2-2, with a tentative D call TRBD1 (5 bases). This CDR3 spans 15 amino acids. V shed 2 bases and J shed 6 bases, with 14 bases lying between them. Germline lookup yields CDR1 SGHRS and CDR2 YFSETQ. DNA for the CDR3: TGCGCCAGCAGCTTTGAAGGGGCAAGCGCCGGGGAGCTGTTTTTT. Protein sequence: CASSFEGASAGELFF.

The V gene is TRBV10-3, the J gene TRBJ2-3, with D hard to call. The CDR3 spans 11 residues. V lost 4 bases and J 5 bases, leaving 4 bases between the germline ends. Germline V gene sequence: CDR1 ENHRY, CDR2 SYGVKD. The CDR3 DNA sequence: TGTGCCATCAGTGTCGGAGATACGCAGTATTTT. Encoded protein: CAISVGDTQYF.

The rearrangement uses TRBV11-2 and TRBJ2-3, with D maybe TRBD2 (5 bases). The CDR3 covers 15 residues. Germline assignment: CDR1 SGHAT and CDR2 FQNNGV. The V gene lost 1 base and the J gene lost 5 bases, with 13 bases spanning the gap. The CDR3 spells CASSLGPRERDTQYF. The CDR3 DNA is TGTGCCAGCAGCTTAGGTCCTAGGGAGAGAGATACGCAGTATTTT.

The CDR3 loop reads CASSSSSGGASTDTQYF. In DNA form, the CDR3 reads TGTGCCAGCAGCTCTTCCTCTGGCGGGGCTAGCACAGATACGCAGTATTTT. The genes are TRBV11-2 and TRBJ2-3; possible D gene TRBD2, 6 bases. Trimming removed 4 bases at V and 0 bases at J, with 17 bases between. There are 17 residues in the CDR3. CDR1 is SGHAT and CDR2 is FQNNGV in the germline V gene.